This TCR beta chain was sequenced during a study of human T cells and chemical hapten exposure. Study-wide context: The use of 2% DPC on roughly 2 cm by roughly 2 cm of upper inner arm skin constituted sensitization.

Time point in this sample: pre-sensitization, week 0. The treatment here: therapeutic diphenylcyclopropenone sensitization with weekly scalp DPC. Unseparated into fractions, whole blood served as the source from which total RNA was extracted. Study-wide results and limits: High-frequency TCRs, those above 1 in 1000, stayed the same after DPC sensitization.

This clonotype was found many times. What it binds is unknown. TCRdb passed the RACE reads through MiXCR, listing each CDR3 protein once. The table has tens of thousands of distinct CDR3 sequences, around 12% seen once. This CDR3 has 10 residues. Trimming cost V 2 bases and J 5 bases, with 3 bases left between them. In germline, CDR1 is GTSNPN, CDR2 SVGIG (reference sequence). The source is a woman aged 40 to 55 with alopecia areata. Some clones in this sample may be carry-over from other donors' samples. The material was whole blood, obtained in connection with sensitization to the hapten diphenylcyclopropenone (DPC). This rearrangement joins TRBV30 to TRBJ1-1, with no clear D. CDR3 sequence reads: CAWSKTEAFF. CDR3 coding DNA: TGTGCCTGGAGTAAGACTGAAGCTTTCTTT.